These 6 T cell receptor beta chains were all obtained from the same sample, sequenced in a study of T cell responses to AZD1222 COVID-19 vaccine. Profiled with immunoSEQ multiplex PCR; TCRdb holds only in-frame clones, not every one. The data show roughly 110,000 clones, 75% to 95% seen once. The source was peripheral blood, collected 28 days after the second AZD1222 dose. The receptors originated from an adult who received the AZD1222 COVID-19 vaccine.

The rearrangement uses TRBV10-1 and TRBJ2-2; D gene ambiguous. The CDR3 sequence is 15 residues long. The germline V gene has CDR1 WNHNN and CDR2 SYGVQD (reference sequence). The V end was cut by 0 bases, the J end by 2 bases, with 7 bases between. The CDR3 DNA is TGCGCCAGCAGTGAGTCGCGCAGAAACACCGGGGAGCTGTTTTTT. Translated: CASSESRRNTGELFF.

The genes are TRBV6-5 and TRBJ2-3; D is uncertain. The CDR3 is 15 residues long. The germline V gene has CDR1 MNHEY and CDR2 SVGAGI. Trimming pared 6 bases from V and 0 bases from J, leaving 13 bases between. CDR3 protein: CASSQTWSSTDTQYF. In DNA, the CDR3 is TGTGCCAGCAGCCAGACTTGGTCTAGCACAGATACGCAGTATTTT.

The V gene is TRBV27, the J gene TRBJ1-5, with D possibly matching TRBD1 (5 bases). Germline-derived CDR1 and CDR2 are MNHEY and SMNVEV (reference sequence). V was clipped by 2 bases and J by 6 bases, with 8 bases between them. The CDR3 runs to 13 residues. This CDR3 is CASSLAGRQPQHF. In nucleotides, the CDR3 is TGTGCCAGCAGTTTAGCAGGGCGTCAGCCCCAGCATTTT.

This chain joins TRBV13 and TRBJ2-1, with D possibly TRBD1 on 6 matching bases. The CDR3 is 13 residues long. Germline V CDR1 and CDR2: PRHDT, FYEKMQ (reference sequence). Trimming pared 5 bases from V and 3 bases from J, leaving 8 bases between. CDR3 region: CASSNRDYNEQFF. The CDR3 coding sequence is TGTGCCAGCAGCAACAGGGACTACAATGAGCAGTTCTTC. The full variable domain, its missing parts supplied by reference TRBV13 and TRBJ2-1, is AAGVIQSPRHLIKEKRETATLKCYPIPRHDTVYWYQQGPGQDPQFLISFYEKMQSDKGSIPDRFSAQQFSDYHSELNMSSLELGDSALYFCASSNRDYNEQFFGPGTRLTVL.

The rearrangement links TRBV6-2 or TRBV6-3 to TRBJ2-1; 14 positions agree with TRBD2. CDR1 and CDR2 from the germline V gene are MNHEY and SVGEGT. The V segment lost 6 bases and the J segment 14 bases; nucleotides outside the gene matches: 9. CDR3 length equals 14 residues. CDR3 loop: CASSLGLAGVPKFF. The CDR3, as DNA: TGTGCCAGCAGCCTGGGACTAGCGGGAGTGCCTAAGTTCTTC.

The CDR3: CASSPGRLVDGYTF. The CDR3 DNA reads TGTGCCAGCAGCCCGGGAAGGTTGGTGGATGGCTACACCTTC. The V call is TRBV6-5, the J call TRBJ1-2; D is uncertain. Germline V gives CDR1 MNHEY, CDR2 SVGAGI. This CDR3 has 14 residues. V lost 6 bases and J lost 6, with 17 bases in between.